These T cell receptor beta chains were read from a single sample in a study of cytomegalovirus exposure and HLA in healthy donors. Profiling relied on immunoSEQ multiplex PCR, and the TCRdb table lists in-frame clones only, not all of them. The sample holds some 140,000 clones, 70% to 80% seen once. The sequenced material came from PBMCs. These receptors were obtained from a man younger than 40 in good health and CMV-seronegative. The CDR3 runs from the conserved cysteine through the conserved F or W.

CDR3: CSVDKGYEQYF; V: TRBV29-1
CDR3: CASSSPREESYGYTF; V: TRBV5-1
CDR3: CASSLVGQSTSNQPQHF; V: TRBV7-9
CDR3: CSSSLLQGYEQYF; V: TRBV7-9
CDR3: CASSARGRAEKLFF; V: TRBV25-1
CDR3: CASSARGNLDNEQFF; V: TRBV7-9
CDR3: CASTRDRGREKLFF; V: TRBV5-1
CDR3: CASSSGTEQREAFF; V: TRBV7-9
CDR3: CASSYDLAEETQYF; V: TRBV6-5
CDR3: CASSPGLAGRETQYF; V: TRBV5-1
CDR3: CASSAGQSYEQYF; V: TRBV5-5
CDR3: CASSPDRGRSGNYGYTF; V: TRBV7-9
CDR3: CASSLDPETTKEELFF; V: TRBV7-2
CDR3: CATIRTGGEDTQYF; V: TRBV10-3
CDR3: CASSQVGGSSYEQYF; V: TRBV4-3
CDR3: CASSTPTGQMNTEAFF; V: TRBV28
CDR3: CASSLTGSAEQYF; V: TRBV28
CDR3: CATQTVTGHQPQHF; V: TRBV19